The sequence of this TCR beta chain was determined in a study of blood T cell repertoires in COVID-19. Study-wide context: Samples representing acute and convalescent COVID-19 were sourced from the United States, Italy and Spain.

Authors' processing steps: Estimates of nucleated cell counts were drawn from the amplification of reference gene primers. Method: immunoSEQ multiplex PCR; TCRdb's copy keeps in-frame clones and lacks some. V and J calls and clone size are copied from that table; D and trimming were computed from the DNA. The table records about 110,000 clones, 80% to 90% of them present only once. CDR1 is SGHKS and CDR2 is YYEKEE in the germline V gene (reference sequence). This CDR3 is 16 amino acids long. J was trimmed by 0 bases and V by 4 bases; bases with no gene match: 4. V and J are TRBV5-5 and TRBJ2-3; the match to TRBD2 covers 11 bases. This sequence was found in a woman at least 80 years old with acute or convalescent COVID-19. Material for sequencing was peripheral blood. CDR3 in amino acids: CASSRLAGSSTDTQYF. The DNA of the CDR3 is TGTGCCAGCAGCCGACTAGCGGGGTCTAGCACAGATACGCAGTATTTT.